This T cell receptor beta chain was sequenced during a study of blood T cell repertoires in COVID-19. This CDR3 has 14 residues. The V and J ends lost 3 bases and 2 bases respectively, with 9 bases between them. In germline, CDR1 is SGHAT, CDR2 FQNNGV. Assay: immunoSEQ multiplex PCR; the TCRdb copy retains only in-frame clones and omits some. This table has approximately 130,000 clones, 75% to 90% appearing once. Only one count was recorded for this clone. This chain joins TRBV11-2 and TRBJ2-3; D gene ambiguous. The TCR was taken from a man aged 25-40 years who had recovered from COVID-19. Material: PBMCs or T cells enriched from blood (not recorded which). The CDR3 region is CASSFPPHTDTQYF. Written as DNA, the CDR3 is TGTGCCAGCAGCTTCCCCCCACACACAGATACGCAGTATTTT.